These 3 T cell receptor beta chains share one sample of origin, sequenced in a study of human T cells and chemical hapten exposure (dated by TCRdb to about 2021). The sample's time point, from its label and the paper: pre-sensitization, week 0. Sample treatment or condition, as interpreted from the label and publication: therapeutic diphenylcyclopropenone sensitization with weekly scalp DPC. The library was produced with RACE. The run used a NextSeq 500. The public reads were reanalyzed by TCRdb: fastp trimming at Q25, MiXCR alignment, in-frame beta chains only. Records with the same CDR3 protein are collapsed into one entry carrying the most frequent genes and DNA. The sample profile shows about 290,000 distinct CDR3 sequences; about 7.7% of them were found once. 1.2% of the sample is taken by the ten largest. This sample comprised whole blood, obtained in connection with sensitization to the hapten diphenylcyclopropenone (DPC). The receptors originated from a man younger than 30 with alopecia areata. Some clones in this sample may be carry-over from other donors' samples.

This clonotype has just a few counts. This chain connects TRBV10-3 to TRBJ1-6, with no clear D. Looked up from germline, CDR1 is ENHRY and CDR2 is SYGVKD. V was cut by 5 bases and J by 8 bases, with 10 bases left in between. The CDR3 length is 13 residues. In nucleotides, the CDR3 is TGTGCCATCAGTCTAGGGTCGGATTCACCCCTCCACTTT. This codes for CAISLGSDSPLHF.

This clonotype was picked up a small number of times. V gene TRBV28 combines with J gene TRBJ1-3; D unresolved. The germline gives CDR1 MDHEN, CDR2 SYDVKM. The CDR3 runs 17 residues. Trimming left V 6 bases short and J 2 bases short, with 20 bases between. The CDR3: CASSYAGHGEPGNTIYF. Here the CDR3 DNA reads TGTGCCAGCAGCTACGCTGGGCACGGGGAGCCTGGAAACACCATATATTTT. The whole variable domain, filled in from reference TRBV28 and TRBJ1-3, reads DVKVTQSSRYLVKRTGEKVFLECVQDMDHENMFWYRQDPGLGLRLIYFSYDVKMKEKGDIPEGYSVSREKKERFSLILESASTNQTSMYLCASSYAGHGEPGNTIYFGEGSWLTVV.

The J gene is TRBJ2-5, the V gene TRBV5-4; no reliable D call. Looked up from germline, CDR1 is SGHNT and CDR2 is YYREEE (reference sequence). Trimming left V 0 bases short and J 4 bases short, with 7 bases between. The CDR3 length is 13 residues. The CDR3 DNA sequence: TGTGCCAGCAGCTTGGATCCGGGAGAGACCCAGTACTTC. Protein product: CASSLDPGETQYF.